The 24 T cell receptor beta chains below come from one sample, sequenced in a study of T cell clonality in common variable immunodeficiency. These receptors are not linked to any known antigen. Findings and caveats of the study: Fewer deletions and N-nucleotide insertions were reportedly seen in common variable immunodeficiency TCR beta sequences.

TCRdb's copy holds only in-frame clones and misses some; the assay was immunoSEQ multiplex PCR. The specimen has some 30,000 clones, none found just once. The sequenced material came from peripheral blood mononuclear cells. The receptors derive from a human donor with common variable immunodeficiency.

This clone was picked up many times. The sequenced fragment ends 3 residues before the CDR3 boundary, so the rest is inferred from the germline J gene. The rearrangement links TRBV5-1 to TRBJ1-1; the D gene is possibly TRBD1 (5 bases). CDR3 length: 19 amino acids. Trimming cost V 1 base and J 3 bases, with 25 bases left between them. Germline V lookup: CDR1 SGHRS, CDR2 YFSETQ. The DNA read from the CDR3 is TGCGCCAGCAGCTTGAGTAGGACAAGTTCGCGAGTCCCAGACACTGAA. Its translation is CASSLSRTSSRVPDTE. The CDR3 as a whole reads CASSLSRTSSRVPDTEAFF.

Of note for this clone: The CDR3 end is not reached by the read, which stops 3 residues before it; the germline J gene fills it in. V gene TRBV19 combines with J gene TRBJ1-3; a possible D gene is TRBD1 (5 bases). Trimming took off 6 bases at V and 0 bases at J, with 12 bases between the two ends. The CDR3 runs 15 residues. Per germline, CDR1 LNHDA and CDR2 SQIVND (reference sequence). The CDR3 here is CASRGGYDSGNTIYF. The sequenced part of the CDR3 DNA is TGTGCCAGTAGGGGGGGTTATGACTCTGGAAACACC.

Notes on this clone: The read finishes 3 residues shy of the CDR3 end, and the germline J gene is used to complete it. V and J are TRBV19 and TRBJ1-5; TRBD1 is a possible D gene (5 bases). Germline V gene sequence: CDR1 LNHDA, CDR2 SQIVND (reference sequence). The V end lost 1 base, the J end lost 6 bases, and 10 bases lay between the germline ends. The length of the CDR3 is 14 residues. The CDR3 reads CASSIGRGAQPQHF. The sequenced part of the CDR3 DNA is TGTGCCAGTAGTATAGGGAGAGGGGCTCAGCCC.

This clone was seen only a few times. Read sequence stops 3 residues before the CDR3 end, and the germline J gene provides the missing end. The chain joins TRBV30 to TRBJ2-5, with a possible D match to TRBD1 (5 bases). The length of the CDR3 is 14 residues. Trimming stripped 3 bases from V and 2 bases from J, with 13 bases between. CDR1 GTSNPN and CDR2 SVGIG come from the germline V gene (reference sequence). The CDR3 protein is CAWSADTQQETQYF. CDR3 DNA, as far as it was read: TGTGCCTGGAGCGCGGACACCCAACAAGAGACC.

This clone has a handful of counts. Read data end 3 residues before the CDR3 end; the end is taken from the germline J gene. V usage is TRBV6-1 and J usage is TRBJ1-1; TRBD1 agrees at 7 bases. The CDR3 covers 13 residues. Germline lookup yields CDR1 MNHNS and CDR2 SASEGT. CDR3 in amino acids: CASSDEGAAQAFF. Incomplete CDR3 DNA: TGTGCCAGCAGTGACGAGGGGGCGGCCCAG.

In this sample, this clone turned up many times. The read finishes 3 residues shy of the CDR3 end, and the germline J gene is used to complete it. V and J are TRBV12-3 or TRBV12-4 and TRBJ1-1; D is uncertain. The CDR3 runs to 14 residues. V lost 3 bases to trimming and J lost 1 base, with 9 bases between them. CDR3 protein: CASSFSVPNTEAFF. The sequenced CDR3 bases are TGTGCCAGCAGTTTTAGCGTACCGAACACTGAA.

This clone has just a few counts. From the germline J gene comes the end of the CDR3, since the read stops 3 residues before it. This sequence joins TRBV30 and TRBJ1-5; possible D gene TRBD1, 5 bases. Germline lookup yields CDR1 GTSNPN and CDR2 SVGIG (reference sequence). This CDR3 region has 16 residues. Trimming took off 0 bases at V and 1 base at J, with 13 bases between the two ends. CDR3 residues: CAWSVLSQGSNQPQHF. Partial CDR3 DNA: TGTGCCTGGAGTGTACTGAGTCAGGGAAGCAATCAGCCC.

The covered CDR3 bases are TGCAGTGCTAGAGATCCGGCAGGGTCCCCCTATGGC. As protein: CSARDPAGSPYG. The CDR3 in its entirety is CSARDPAGSPYGYTF. The chain is built from TRBV20-1 and TRBJ1-2, with TRBD1 as a possible D gene (5 bases). The CDR3 end lies 3 residues beyond the end of the read and is filled in from the germline J gene. This CDR3 has 15 amino acids. V was clipped by 0 bases and J by 4 bases, with 15 bases between them. Germline CDR1 is DFQATT and CDR2 is SNEGSKA (reference sequence).

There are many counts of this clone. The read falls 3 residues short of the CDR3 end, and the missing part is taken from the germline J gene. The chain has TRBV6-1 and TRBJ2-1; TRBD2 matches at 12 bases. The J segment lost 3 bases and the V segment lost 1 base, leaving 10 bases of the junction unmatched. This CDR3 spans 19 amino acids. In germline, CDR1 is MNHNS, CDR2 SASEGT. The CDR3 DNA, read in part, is TGTGCCAGCAGTGAAGTGGGGCTAGCGGGGGGGCGGAGCTACAATGAG. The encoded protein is CASSEVGLAGGRSYNE. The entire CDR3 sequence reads CASSEVGLAGGRSYNEQFF.

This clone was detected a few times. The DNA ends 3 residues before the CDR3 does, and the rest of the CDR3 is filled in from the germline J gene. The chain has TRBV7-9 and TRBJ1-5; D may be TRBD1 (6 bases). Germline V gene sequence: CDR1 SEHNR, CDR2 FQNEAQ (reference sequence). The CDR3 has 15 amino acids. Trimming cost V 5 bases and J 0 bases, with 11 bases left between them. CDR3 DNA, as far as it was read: TGTGCCAGCAGCACCGGGACACTTAGCAATCAGCCC. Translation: CASSTGTLSNQP. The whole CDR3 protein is CASSTGTLSNQPQHF.

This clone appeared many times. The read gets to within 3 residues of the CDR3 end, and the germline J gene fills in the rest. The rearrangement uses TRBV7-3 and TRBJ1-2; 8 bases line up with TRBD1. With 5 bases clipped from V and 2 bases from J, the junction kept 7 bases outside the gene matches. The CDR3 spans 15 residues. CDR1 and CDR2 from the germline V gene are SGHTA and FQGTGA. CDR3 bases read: TGTGCCAGCAGCGTACAGGGGGTGTCGAACTATGGC. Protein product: CASSVQGVSNYG. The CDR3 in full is CASSVQGVSNYGYTF. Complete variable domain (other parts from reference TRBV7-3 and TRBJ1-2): GAGVSQTPSNKVTEKGKYVELRCDPISGHTALYWYRQSLGQGPEFLIYFQGTGAADDSGLPNDRFFAVRPEGSVSTLKIQRTERGDSAVYLCASSVQGVSNYGYTFGSGTRLTVV.

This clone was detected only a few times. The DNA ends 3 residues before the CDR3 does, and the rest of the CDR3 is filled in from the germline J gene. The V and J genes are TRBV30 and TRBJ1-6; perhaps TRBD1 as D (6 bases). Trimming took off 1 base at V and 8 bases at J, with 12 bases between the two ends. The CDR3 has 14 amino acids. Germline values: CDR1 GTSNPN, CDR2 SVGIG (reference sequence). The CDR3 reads CAWSGTVFDSPLHF. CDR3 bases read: TGTGCCTGGAGTGGGACAGTCTTCGATTCACCC.

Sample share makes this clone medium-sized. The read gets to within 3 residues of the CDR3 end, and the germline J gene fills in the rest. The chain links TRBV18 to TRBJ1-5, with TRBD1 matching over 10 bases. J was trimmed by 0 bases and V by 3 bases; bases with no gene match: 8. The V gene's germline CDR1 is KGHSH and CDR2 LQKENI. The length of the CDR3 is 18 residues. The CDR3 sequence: CASSPTLGTGASNQPQHF. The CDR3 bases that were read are TGTGCCAGCTCACCGACTCTTGGGACAGGGGCTAGCAATCAGCCC. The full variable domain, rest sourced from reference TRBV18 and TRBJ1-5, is NAGVMQNPRHLVRRRGQEARLRCSPMKGHSHVYWYRQLPEEGLKFMVYLQKENIIDESGMPKERFSAEFPKEGPSILRIQQVVRGDSAAYFCASSPTLGTGASNQPQHFGDGTRLSIL.

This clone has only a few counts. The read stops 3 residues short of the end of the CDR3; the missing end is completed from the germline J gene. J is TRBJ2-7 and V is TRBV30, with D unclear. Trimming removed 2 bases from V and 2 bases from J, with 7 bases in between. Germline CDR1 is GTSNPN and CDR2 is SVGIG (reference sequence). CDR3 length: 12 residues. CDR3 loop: CAWSRSAYEQYF. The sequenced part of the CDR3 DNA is TGTGCCTGGAGTAGGTCCGCCTACGAG.

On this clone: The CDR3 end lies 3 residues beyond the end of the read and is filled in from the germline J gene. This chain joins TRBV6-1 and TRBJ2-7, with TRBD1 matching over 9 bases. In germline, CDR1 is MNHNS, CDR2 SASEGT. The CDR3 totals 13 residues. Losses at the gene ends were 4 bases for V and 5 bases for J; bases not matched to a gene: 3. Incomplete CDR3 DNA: TGTGCCAGCAGTGGGGACAGGGTGAACGAG. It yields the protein CASSGDRVNE. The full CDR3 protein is CASSGDRVNEQYF.

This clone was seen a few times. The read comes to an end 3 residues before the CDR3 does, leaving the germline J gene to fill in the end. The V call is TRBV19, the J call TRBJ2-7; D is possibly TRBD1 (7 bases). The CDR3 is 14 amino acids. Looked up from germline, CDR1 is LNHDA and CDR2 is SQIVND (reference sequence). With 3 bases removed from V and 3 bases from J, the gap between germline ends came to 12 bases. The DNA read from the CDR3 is TGTGCCAGTAGTATTCAGGGGGGTCTCTACGAG. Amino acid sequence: CASSIQGGLYE. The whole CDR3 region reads CASSIQGGLYEQYF.

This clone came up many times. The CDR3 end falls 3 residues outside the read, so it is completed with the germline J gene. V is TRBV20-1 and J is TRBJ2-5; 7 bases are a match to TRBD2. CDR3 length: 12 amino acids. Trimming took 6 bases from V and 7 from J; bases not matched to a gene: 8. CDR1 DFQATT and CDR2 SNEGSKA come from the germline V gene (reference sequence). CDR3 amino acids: CSAEAGSGTQYF. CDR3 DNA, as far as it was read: TGCAGTGCGGAAGCGGGGTCGGGGACC.

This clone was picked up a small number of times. The CDR3 bases that were read are TGTGCCAGCAGCTCCAACAGTGCAACTAATGAAAAA. This sequence encodes CASSSNSATNEK. The whole CDR3 protein is CASSSNSATNEKLFF. V gene TRBV2 combines with J gene TRBJ1-4; D not resolved. Read coverage stops 3 residues before the CDR3 terminus; the germline J gene supplies the remainder. Germline loops: CDR1 SNHLY, CDR2 FYNNEI. The CDR3 is made up of 15 amino acids. Trimming removed 6 bases from V and 0 bases from J, with 11 bases in between. Combining the CDR3 with reference TRBV2 and TRBJ1-4 gives the whole variable domain EPEVTQTPSHQVTQMGQEVILRCVPISNHLYFYWYRQILGQKVEFLVSFYNNEISEKSEIFDDQFSVERPDGSNFTLKIRSTKLEDSAMYFCASSSNSATNEKLFFGSGTQLSVL.

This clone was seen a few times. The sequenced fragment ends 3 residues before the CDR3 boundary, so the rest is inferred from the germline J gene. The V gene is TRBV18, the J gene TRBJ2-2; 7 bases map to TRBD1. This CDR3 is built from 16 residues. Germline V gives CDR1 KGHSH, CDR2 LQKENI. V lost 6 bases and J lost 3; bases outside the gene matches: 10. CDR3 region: CASSHKTGQDTGELFF. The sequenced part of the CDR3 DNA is TGTGCCAGCTCTCATAAGACAGGACAGGACACCGGGGAG.

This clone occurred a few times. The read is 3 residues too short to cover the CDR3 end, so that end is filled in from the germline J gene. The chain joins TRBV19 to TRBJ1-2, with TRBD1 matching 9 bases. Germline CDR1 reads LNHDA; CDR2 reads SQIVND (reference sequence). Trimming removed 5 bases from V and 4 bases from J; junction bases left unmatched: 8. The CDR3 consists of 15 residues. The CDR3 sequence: CASSPRQGGTYGYTF. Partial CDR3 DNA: TGTGCCAGTAGTCCTCGACAGGGGGGGACCTATGGC.

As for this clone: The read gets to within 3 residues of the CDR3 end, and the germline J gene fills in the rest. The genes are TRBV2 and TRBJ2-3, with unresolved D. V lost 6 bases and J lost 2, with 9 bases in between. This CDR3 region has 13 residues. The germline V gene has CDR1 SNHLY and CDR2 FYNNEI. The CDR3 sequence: CASRRLYTDTQYF. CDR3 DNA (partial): TGTGCCAGCAGGCGTCTCTACACAGATACG.

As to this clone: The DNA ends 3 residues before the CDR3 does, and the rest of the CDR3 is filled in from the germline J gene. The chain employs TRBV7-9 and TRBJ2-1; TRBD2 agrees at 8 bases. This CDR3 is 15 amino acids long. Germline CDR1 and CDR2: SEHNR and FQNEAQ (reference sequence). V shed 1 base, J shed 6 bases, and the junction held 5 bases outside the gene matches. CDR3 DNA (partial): TGTGCCAGCAGCTTAGATTTAAGCGGGGGCAATGAG. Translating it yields CASSLDLSGGNE. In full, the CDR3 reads CASSLDLSGGNEQFF.

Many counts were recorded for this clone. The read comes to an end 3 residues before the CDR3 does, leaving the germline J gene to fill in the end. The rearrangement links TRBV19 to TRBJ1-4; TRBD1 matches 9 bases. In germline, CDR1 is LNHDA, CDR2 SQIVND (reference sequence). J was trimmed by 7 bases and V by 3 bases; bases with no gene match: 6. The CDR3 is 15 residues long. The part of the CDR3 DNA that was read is TGTGCCAGTAGTATGGACAGGGGAGGAGTTGAAAAA. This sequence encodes CASSMDRGGVEK. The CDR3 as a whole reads CASSMDRGGVEKLFF.

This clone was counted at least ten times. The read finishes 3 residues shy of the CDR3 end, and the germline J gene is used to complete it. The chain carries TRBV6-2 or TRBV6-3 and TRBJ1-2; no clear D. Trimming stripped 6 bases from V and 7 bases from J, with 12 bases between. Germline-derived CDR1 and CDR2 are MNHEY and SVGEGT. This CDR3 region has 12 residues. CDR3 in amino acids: CASRARGAGYTF. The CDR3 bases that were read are TGTGCCAGCAGAGCCCGGGGAGCTGGC.